These 17 T cell receptor beta chains originate from one sample sequenced in a study of T-cell memory formation after mild COVID-19 (dated by TCRdb to the early 2020s). Library construction relied on 5' RACE. The listed sequencing device is Illumina NovaSeq 6000. TCRdb trimmed public reads at Q25 via fastp, called clones via MiXCR and kept in-frame beta chains. CDR3 protein duplicates are merged, each entry listing the most common genes and DNA. The sample profile shows about 290,000 distinct CDR3 sequences; about 15% of them were found once. Of the sample, more than 20% falls within the top ten clones. The material sequenced was PBMCs or a T cell subset sorted from them (not recorded which). The source of these receptors is a man between 18 and 29 years old who had mild COVID-19 (a few samples of this study predate the infection). The sample titles of this study are shuffled in the database, so cell type and time point are left out; the donor was told from shared clones.

The genes are TRBV10-3 and TRBJ2-7, with D tentatively TRBD1 (6 bases). This CDR3 has 14 residues. V lost 6 bases and J 0 bases, leaving 12 bases between the germline ends. Germline V lookup: CDR1 ENHRY, CDR2 SYGVKD. The CDR3 loop is CAISPPGHSYEQYF. CDR3 coding DNA: TGTGCCATCAGCCCACCGGGACACTCCTACGAGCAGTACTTC.

This clonotype was seen a single time. The V gene is TRBV15, the J gene TRBJ1-4; TRBD1 matches 7 bases. V shed 4 bases and J 5 bases; nucleotides not matched to a gene: 7. Germline-derived CDR1 and CDR2 are LNHNV and YYDKDF (reference sequence). The CDR3 length is 15 residues. CDR3 DNA sequence: TGTGCCACCAGCAAGCACGGGACAGAGAATGAAAAACTGTTTTTT. This encodes CATSKHGTENEKLFF. The full variable domain, rest sourced from reference TRBV15 and TRBJ1-4, is DAMVIQNPRYQVTQFGKPVTLSCSQTLNHNVMYWYQQKSSQAPKLLFHYYDKDFNNEADTPDNFQSRRPNTSFCFLDIRSPGLGDTAMYLCATSKHGTENEKLFFGSGTQLSVL.

This clonotype came up a few times. V is TRBV6-1 and J is TRBJ1-5, with D maybe TRBD1 (5 bases). Germline CDR1 MNHNS, CDR2 SASEGT. This CDR3 is 15 amino acids long. Trimming took 1 base from V and 2 from J, leaving 9 bases between them. Written as DNA, the CDR3 is TGTGCCAGCAGTGAAGGGGGGGGAGGCAATCAGCCCCAGCATTTT. This codes for CASSEGGGGNQPQHF.

This chain joins TRBV24-1 and TRBJ2-3; TRBD2 matches at 8 bases. Germline V gene data show CDR1 as KGHDR and CDR2 as SFDVKD. V was clipped by 0 bases and J by 5 bases; unmatched bases: 3. The CDR3 contains 15 residues. CDR3 nucleotides: TGTGCCACCAGTGATTTGCGAGCGGGGGAAGATACGCAGTATTTT. This translates into CATSDLRAGEDTQYF.

V usage is TRBV10-3 and J usage is TRBJ2-2; 11 bases are shared with TRBD2. Per the germline V gene, CDR1 is ENHRY and CDR2 is SYGVKD. The ends lost 4 bases at V and 1 base at J; junction bases unmatched: 2. The CDR3 has 16 amino acids. The CDR3 sequence: CAISGGLAGNTGELFF. CDR3 DNA: TGTGCCATCAGTGGTGGACTAGCGGGGAACACCGGGGAGCTGTTTTTT.

The rearrangement uses TRBV6-6 and TRBJ1-1; D remains ambiguous. CDR1 is MNHNY, CDR2 SVGAGI, per germline (reference sequence). The V end lost 5 bases, the J end lost 6 bases, and 16 bases lay between the germline ends. The CDR3 sequence is 14 residues long. The CDR3 protein is CASSRALQNSEAFF. The DNA for the CDR3 is TGTGCCAGCAGTAGGGCCCTGCAAAACTCTGAAGCTTTCTTT.

This clonotype has more than one count but fewer than ten. V gene TRBV4-1 combines with J gene TRBJ2-1, with D perhaps matching TRBD1 (6 bases). With 0 bases removed from V and 0 bases from J, the gap between germline ends came to 15 bases. Germline V lookup: CDR1 MGHRA, CDR2 YSYEKL. The CDR3 totals 18 residues. The CDR3 reads CASSQDVRGLSSYNEQFF. The CDR3 DNA reads as TGCGCCAGCAGCCAAGATGTCAGGGGTCTAAGCTCCTACAATGAGCAGTTCTTC.

The sample holds a few counts of this clonotype. CDR3 region: CASSQDLAAHGYNSPLHF. DNA of the CDR3: TGTGCCAGCAGCCAAGATCTGGCAGCCCACGGCTATAATTCACCCCTCCACTTT. This chain joins TRBV3-1 and TRBJ1-6; D is ambiguous. The V gene lost 0 bases and the J gene lost 3 bases, with 15 bases spanning the gap. Germline loops: CDR1 LGHDT, CDR2 YNNKEL (reference sequence). This CDR3 has 18 residues.

V usage is TRBV11-1 and J usage is TRBJ2-5, with D unresolved. Germline-derived CDR1 and CDR2 are SGHAT and FQDESV (reference sequence). Between the trimmed V and J ends, which lost 6 bases and 1 base, there was a span of 9 bases. The CDR3 extends over 13 amino acids. The CDR3 spells CASRGRPQETQYF. For the CDR3, the DNA is TGTGCCAGCAGGGGCAGGCCCCAAGAGACCCAGTACTTC. Filled out from reference TRBV11-1 and TRBJ2-5, the complete variable domain reads EAEVAQSPRYKITEKSQAVAFWCDPISGHATLYWYRQILGQGPELLVQFQDESVVDDSQLPKDRFSAERLKGVDSTLKIQPAELGDSAMYLCASRGRPQETQYFGPGTRLLVL.

This clonotype was counted only a few times. This sequence joins TRBV7-8 and TRBJ2-1; 9 positions agree with TRBD2. The CDR3 consists of 16 residues. Per germline, CDR1 SGHVS and CDR2 FQNEAQ. Germline trimming cut 5 bases from V and 4 bases from J; bases unmatched to any gene: 9. The chain's CDR3 is CASSRGLANSYNEQFF. As DNA, the CDR3 is TGTGCCAGCAGCCGAGGACTAGCGAACTCTTACAATGAGCAGTTCTTC.

The V call is TRBV27, the J call TRBJ1-2; D not resolved. Looked up from germline, CDR1 is MNHEY and CDR2 is SMNVEV (reference sequence). This CDR3 region has 15 residues. V shed 6 bases and J shed 8 bases, with 22 bases lying between them. DNA for the CDR3: TGTGCCAGCAGCTACCACAACGAAGGGAATTGGGGCTACACCTTC. This gives the protein CASSYHNEGNWGYTF.

The chain recombines TRBV24-1 with TRBJ2-3; D gene ambiguous. Trimming shortened V by 4 bases and J by 2 bases, and 6 bases separated the two germline ends. The germline V gene has CDR1 KGHDR and CDR2 SFDVKD. The CDR3 has 13 amino acids. This chain's CDR3 is CATSEEFTDTQYF. The CDR3 DNA is TGTGCCACCAGTGAGGAATTCACAGATACGCAGTATTTT.

Many counts were recorded for this clonotype. The chain uses TRBV7-3 and TRBJ2-1; D may be TRBD2 (7 bases). Per germline, CDR1 SGHTA and CDR2 FQGTGA. The CDR3 loop spans 16 amino acids. The V end lost 0 bases, the J end lost 5 bases, and 14 bases lay between the germline ends. The CDR3 protein is CASSLTGSGGNNEQFF. In DNA, the CDR3 is TGTGCCAGCAGCTTAACAGGGTCGGGGGGCAACAATGAGCAGTTCTTC.

This clonotype has a handful of counts. The chain links TRBV12-3 or TRBV12-4 to TRBJ2-7; TRBD2 matches at 8 bases. V was pared by 7 bases and J by 0 bases, with 11 bases of the junction left unmatched. This CDR3 region has 16 residues. CDR3 loop: CASTPGAGGVSYEQYF. CDR3 coding DNA: TGTGCCAGCACCCCTGGGGCGGGGGGCGTCTCCTACGAGCAGTACTTC.

This clonotype was observed a handful of times. This chain joins TRBV9 and TRBJ2-7; 11 nucleotides line up with TRBD1. The CDR3 is made up of 13 amino acids. Trimming took 5 bases from V and 7 from J; bases not matched to a gene: 5. Germline assignment: CDR1 SGDLS and CDR2 YYNGEE. The CDR3 coding sequence is TGTGCCAGCAGTGGACAGGGGGCGGGGGAGCAGTACTTC. Its translation is CASSGQGAGEQYF. Supplemented by reference TRBV9 and TRBJ2-7, the full variable domain reads DSGVTQTPKHLITATGQRVTLRCSPRSGDLSVYWYQQSLDQGLQFLIQYYNGEERAKGNILERFSAQQFPDLHSELNLSSLELGDSALYFCASSGQGAGEQYFGPGTRLTVT.

This clonotype has only a few counts. J is TRBJ1-4 and V is TRBV7-2; 8 bases match TRBD1. The CDR3 consists of 14 residues. The trim removed 2 bases at V and 8 bases at J, leaving 4 bases unmatched. Germline lookup yields CDR1 SGHTA and CDR2 FQGNSA. The CDR3 sequence: CASSLQGAREKLFF. CDR3 coding DNA: TGTGCCAGCAGCTTACAGGGGGCACGGGAAAAACTGTTTTTT.

This chain joins TRBV2 and TRBJ1-2, with a weak D call TRBD1 (6 bases). Per germline, CDR1 SNHLY and CDR2 FYNNEI. The CDR3 loop spans 12 amino acids. Between the trimmed V and J ends, which lost 7 bases and 4 bases, there was a span of 10 bases. The CDR3 sequence is CASTKDSYGYTF. The CDR3 DNA follows: TGTGCCAGCACCAAGGACAGCTATGGCTACACCTTC.